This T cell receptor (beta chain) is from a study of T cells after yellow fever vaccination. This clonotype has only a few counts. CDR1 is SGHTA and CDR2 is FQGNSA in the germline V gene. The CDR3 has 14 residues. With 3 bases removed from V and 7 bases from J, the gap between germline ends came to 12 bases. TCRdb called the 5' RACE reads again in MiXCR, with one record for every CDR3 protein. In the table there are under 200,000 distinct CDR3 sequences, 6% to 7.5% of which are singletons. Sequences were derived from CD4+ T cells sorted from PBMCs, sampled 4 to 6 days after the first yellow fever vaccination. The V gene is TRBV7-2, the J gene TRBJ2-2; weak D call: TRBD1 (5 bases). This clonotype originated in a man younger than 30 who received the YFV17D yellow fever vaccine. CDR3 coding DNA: TGTGCCAGCAGCTTGGGGCAGTGGGGCGGGGAGCTGTTTTTT. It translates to CASSLGQWGGELFF.